This note documents a single T cell receptor (beta chain) sequence. Antigen: not known. The source of the sample is a study of CXCR3-negative and CXCR3-positive naive CD8 T cells. This CDR3 has 15 amino acids. Germline V lookup: CDR1 SEHNR, CDR2 FQNEAQ (reference sequence). cDNA libraries for TRB were generated by 5' RACE incorporating UMI labels. TCRdb derives one entry per CDR3 protein from the 5' RACE reads, leaving out DNA. This table lists 70,000 to 95,000 distinct CDR3 sequences. Regarding the study as a whole: Cryopreserved cells partially lost CXCR3 expression, and fresh PBMCs were used in most assays. For CXCR3-positive naive cells, TRB CDR3s were more hydrophobic than those of CXCR3-negative naive cells. For memory CD8+ cells diversity was much lower, but both naive subsets had comparably high diversity.

The receptor's source is a human donor in good health. Some clones in this sample may be carry-over from other donors' samples. Sequenced input: naive CXCR3- CD8+ T cells from blood. Subset of the sample: CD45RO-CCR7+CD27+CD95- naive CD8+ T cells lacking CXCR3 (TNR3-). The chain has TRBV7-9 and TRBJ1-2; TCRdb's D call, TRBD1, is unchecked because there is no DNA. The chain's CDR3 is CASSEGQGAQNGYTF.